This T cell receptor (beta chain) came from a study of cytomegalovirus exposure and HLA in healthy donors. Use of 60 Vbeta and 13 Jbeta primers characterized the PCR. Generated by immunoSEQ multiplex PCR, the TCRdb table keeps only in-frame clones and is missing some. The data contain tens of thousands of clones, over 60% of them singletons. Each of the donors was a healthy bone marrow donor. The germline V gene has CDR1 GTSNPN and CDR2 SVGIG (reference sequence). The CDR3 has 15 amino acids. After removal of 3 bases from V and 4 bases from J, the junction contained 5 bases not matched to a gene. Study findings and constraints: Reportedly, a later analysis found an Asian-associated ancestry cluster had fewer N-insertions than the approximately 640-donor mean. Analysis performed later found about 17,000 TCR beta sequences associated with HLA alleles at 0.05 false discovery rate. Accounts indicate the classifier identified cytomegalovirus status with strong specificity and sensitivity.

On this clone itself: Its antigen is still unknown.

This chain links TRBV30 with TRBJ1-3; 11 nucleotides match TRBD1. The sequence was collected from a woman aged 50 to 60 in good health and CMV-seropositive. The specimen sequenced was PBMCs. CDR3 region: CAWSGQGARGNTIYF. CDR3 nucleotide sequence: TGTGCCTGGAGCGGACAGGGGGCGCGAGGAAACACCATATATTTT.